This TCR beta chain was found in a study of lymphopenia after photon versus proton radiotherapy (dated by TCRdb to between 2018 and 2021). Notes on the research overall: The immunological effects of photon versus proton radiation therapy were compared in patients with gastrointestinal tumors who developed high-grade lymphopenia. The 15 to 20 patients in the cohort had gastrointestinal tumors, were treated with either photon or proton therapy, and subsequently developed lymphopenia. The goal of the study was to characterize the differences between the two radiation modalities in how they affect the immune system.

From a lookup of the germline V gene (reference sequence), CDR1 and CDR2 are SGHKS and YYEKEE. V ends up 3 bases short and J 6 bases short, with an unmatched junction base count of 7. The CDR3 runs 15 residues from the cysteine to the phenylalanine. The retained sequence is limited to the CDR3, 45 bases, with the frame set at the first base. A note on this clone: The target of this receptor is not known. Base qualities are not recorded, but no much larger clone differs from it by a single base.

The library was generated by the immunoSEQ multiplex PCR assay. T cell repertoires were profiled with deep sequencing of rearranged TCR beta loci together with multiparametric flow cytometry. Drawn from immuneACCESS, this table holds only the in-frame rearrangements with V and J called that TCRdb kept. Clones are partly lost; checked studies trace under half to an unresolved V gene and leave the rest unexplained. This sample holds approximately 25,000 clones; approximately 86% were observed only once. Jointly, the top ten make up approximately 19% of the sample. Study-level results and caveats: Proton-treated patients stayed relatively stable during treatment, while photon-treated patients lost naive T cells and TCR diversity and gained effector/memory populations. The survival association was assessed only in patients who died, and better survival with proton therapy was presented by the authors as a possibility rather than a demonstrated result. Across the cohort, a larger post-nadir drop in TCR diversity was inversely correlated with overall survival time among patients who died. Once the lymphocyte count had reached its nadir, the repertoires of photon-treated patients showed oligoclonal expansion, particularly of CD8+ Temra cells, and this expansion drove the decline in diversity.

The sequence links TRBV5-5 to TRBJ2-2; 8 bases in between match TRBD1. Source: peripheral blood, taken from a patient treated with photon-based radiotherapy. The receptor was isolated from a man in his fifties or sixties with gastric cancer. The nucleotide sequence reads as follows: TGTGCCAGCAGCTCGACAGACAGGGGTTCCGGGGAGCTGTTTTTT. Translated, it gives CASSSTDRGSGELFF.